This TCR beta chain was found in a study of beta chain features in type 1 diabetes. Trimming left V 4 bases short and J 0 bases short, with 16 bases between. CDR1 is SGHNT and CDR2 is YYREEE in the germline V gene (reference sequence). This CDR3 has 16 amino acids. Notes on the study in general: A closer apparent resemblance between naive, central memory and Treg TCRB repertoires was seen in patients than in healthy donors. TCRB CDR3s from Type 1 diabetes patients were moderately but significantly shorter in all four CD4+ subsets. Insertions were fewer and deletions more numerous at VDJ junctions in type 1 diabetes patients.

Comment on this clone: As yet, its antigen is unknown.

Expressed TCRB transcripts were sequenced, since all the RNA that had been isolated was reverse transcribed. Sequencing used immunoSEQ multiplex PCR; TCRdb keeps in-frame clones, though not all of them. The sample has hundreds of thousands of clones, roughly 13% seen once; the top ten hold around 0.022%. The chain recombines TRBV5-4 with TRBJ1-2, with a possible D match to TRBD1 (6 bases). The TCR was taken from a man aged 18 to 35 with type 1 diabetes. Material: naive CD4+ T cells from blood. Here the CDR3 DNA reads TGTGCCAGCAGCCACATAGACAGGTTCGCTAACTATGGCTACACCTTC. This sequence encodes CASSHIDRFANYGYTF.